The sequence of this T cell receptor (beta chain) was determined in a study of T cell repertoires in cytomegalovirus infection. Study-level findings and limits: HLA-C-restricted, CMV-specific TCR beta clonotypes were dominant ex vivo. The cumulative frequency of public TCR beta families identified carriers of CMV plus the relevant HLA.

TCRdb fed the reads into MiXCR, producing one record per CDR3 protein. The repertoire holds 680,000 or so distinct CDR3 sequences, with 35% as singletons. With regard to this clonotype: The target antigen is unknown. Compared with germline, one end of the junction differs, possibly owing to a read error.

This CDR3 contains 15 residues. CDR1 and CDR2 from the germline V gene are SGHVS and FNYEAQ. This TCR came from a human donor in good health (CMV status not recorded). Some clones in this sample may be carry-over from other donors' samples. The chain is built from TRBV7-6 and TRBJ2-1; TRBD2 matches 10 bases. Material for sequencing was PBMCs. The CDR3 region has the DNA TGTGCCTGCAGCTCGAGCGGGGGGGCCATTTACGAGCAGTTCTTC. This codes for CACSSSGGAIYEQFF.